The clone carrying this T cell receptor beta chain occurred a few times. Its antigen is as yet unknown. This entry belongs to a study of blood T cells in healthy people across ages. Regarding the study as a whole: Long-lived donors exceeded aged donors in naive CD4+ cells and diversity.

Trimming cost V 0 bases and J 4 bases; bases outside gene matches: 9. The CDR3 extends over 17 amino acids. Germline CDR1 is SGHRS and CDR2 is YFSETQ. Together with a sample-barcoded 5' primer, a J-beta primer mix was included in a second PCR lasting about 6 to 12 cycles. TCRdb independently ran MiXCR on the 5' RACE reads; one entry per CDR3 protein. The sample contains 1.5 million to 2 million distinct CDR3 sequences, approximately 32% of which appear only once. V gene TRBV5-1 combines with J gene TRBJ2-1, with 8 bases aligning to TRBD1. The sequencing sample was made of blood. The TCR sequence derives from a woman younger than 45 in good health. DNA for the CDR3: TGCGCCAGCAGCTTGGACGTCGTGACAGGGGAATACAATGAGCAGTTCTTC. It codes for CASSLDVVTGEYNEQFF.